This TCR beta chain was obtained from a study of T cell changes during pregnancy in multiple sclerosis (dated by TCRdb to the late 2010s). With respect to the entire study: The study looked at changes in the T cell repertoire across pregnancy in women with multiple sclerosis.

As concerns this clone: Its specific antigen is unknown. Base qualities are not at hand, and no much larger clone is one base apart.

The library came from the immunoSEQ multiplex PCR assay. TCRdb retrieved this table from immuneACCESS and kept in-frame rearrangements only. Not all clones are present; in checked studies, unresolved V genes account for under half, and no reason is known for the remainder. Present in this sample are approximately 88,000 clones, over 90% of which were seen just once. The ten largest clones represent more than 0.85% of the sample. The cysteine opens and the phenylalanine closes a CDR3 of 19 amino acids. The only DNA kept is the CDR3, 57 bases in frame from the first base. Per the germline V gene, SGDLS is the CDR1 and YYNGEE is the CDR2. V is pared back by 4 bases and J by 0 bases, with 23 bases lying between the germline termini.

This TCR derives from a female donor with multiple sclerosis, enrolled in a pregnancy study. Recombination connected TRBV9 to TRBJ1-3; the D gene identity is not certain. The input for sequencing was peripheral blood, taken in the second trimester of pregnancy. In nucleotide form, the sequence is TGTGCCAGCAGCTCTCAGACTGGACGGGAAGGTAGCTCTGGAAACACCATATATTTT. Its amino acids are CASSSQTGREGSSGNTIYF.